This is a list of T cell receptor beta chains from one sample in a study of blood T cells in healthy people across ages. TCRdb recomputed calls from the 5' RACE reads with MiXCR, one row per CDR3 protein. In the table there are about 540,000 distinct CDR3 sequences, around 24% of which are singletons. This same sample was also taken into another study, of T cells of mothers and their children.

Sequencing used blood. Receptor source: a boy aged 10-17 years in good health. The CDR3 runs from the conserved cysteine through the conserved F or W.

CDR3 length: 12
V gene: TRBV28
CDR3 protein: CASSGTVGKLFF

CDR3 length: 15
V gene: TRBV7-6
CDR3 protein: CASPGGRQPGNTIYF

CDR3 length: 13
V gene: TRBV20-1
CDR3 protein: CSASPSEAGEQYF

CDR3 length: 13
V gene: TRBV12-3/TRBV12-4
CDR3 protein: CASSSRASHGYTF

CDR3 length: 14
V gene: TRBV6-5
CDR3 protein: CASSRLASSNEQFF

CDR3 length: 12
V gene: TRBV12-3/TRBV12-4
CDR3 protein: CVSTSGFYGYTF

CDR3 length: 14
V gene: TRBV28
CDR3 protein: CASSLRARSETQYF

CDR3 length: 13
V gene: TRBV27
CDR3 protein: CASRRRGYNEQFF

CDR3 length: 14
V gene: TRBV20-1
CDR3 protein: CSARDRDYQEAQYF

CDR3 length: 12
V gene: TRBV7-9
CDR3 protein: CASGLQGRGYTF

CDR3 length: 15
V gene: TRBV28
CDR3 protein: CASRTPNRGRTEAFF

CDR3 length: 15
V gene: TRBV5-1
CDR3 protein: CASSLEGRSTDTQYF

CDR3 length: 16
V gene: TRBV7-9
CDR3 protein: CASSFEGQAAKNIQYF

CDR3 length: 15
V gene: TRBV20-1
CDR3 protein: CSAREAQGPYNEQFF

CDR3 length: 17
V gene: TRBV7-9
CDR3 protein: CSSSPRQGTASADTQYF

CDR3 length: 16
V gene: TRBV20-1
CDR3 protein: CSASKNNRGGGDEQFF

CDR3 length: 18
V gene: TRBV28
CDR3 protein: CASSLGGGGRRNYNEQFF

CDR3 length: 15
V gene: TRBV4-3
CDR3 protein: CASSQDRSSTDAQYF

CDR3 length: 16
V gene: TRBV4-3
CDR3 protein: CASSRSGGGLGETQYF

CDR3 length: 15
V gene: TRBV15
CDR3 protein: CATSRDGAKAGEQFF

CDR3 length: 13
V gene: TRBV7-9
CDR3 protein: CASSPDSREKLFF

CDR3 length: 17
V gene: TRBV28
CDR3 protein: CASSLISRGELQFEQFF

CDR3 length: 14
V gene: TRBV4-1
CDR3 protein: CASSQGTGIQPQHF

CDR3 length: 15
V gene: TRBV5-1
CDR3 protein: CASSLTGTGEEKLFF

CDR3 length: 13
V gene: TRBV19
CDR3 protein: CASSTFAQETQYF

CDR3 length: 13
V gene: TRBV25-1
CDR3 protein: CASSDEGARAQYF

CDR3 length: 17
V gene: TRBV6-5
CDR3 protein: CASSYRPGQRMNTEAFF

CDR3 length: 15
V gene: TRBV11-1
CDR3 protein: CASSLAGRASYEQYF

CDR3 length: 15
V gene: TRBV5-1
CDR3 protein: CASSLTTGDDYEQYF

CDR3 length: 16
V gene: TRBV20-1
CDR3 protein: CSARLARGVSNQPQHF

CDR3 length: 17
V gene: TRBV7-2
CDR3 protein: CASSLELAGGLTGTQYF

CDR3 length: 15
V gene: TRBV24-1
CDR3 protein: CATSGGGSPYNEQFF

CDR3 length: 15
V gene: TRBV10-2
CDR3 protein: CASSNKRGDTDTQYF

CDR3 length: 14
V gene: TRBV5-1
CDR3 protein: CASSPEGGSGIQYF

CDR3 length: 15
V gene: TRBV6-2/TRBV6-3
CDR3 protein: CASSTGQGANTEAFF

CDR3 length: 13
V gene: TRBV10-3
CDR3 protein: CATRLAGAETQYF

CDR3 length: 19
V gene: TRBV5-6
CDR3 protein: CASSLSFSRPKMYQETQYF

CDR3 length: 17
V gene: TRBV28
CDR3 protein: CASSLSGVRLGNTEAFF

CDR3 length: 13
V gene: TRBV7-9
CDR3 protein: CASRLTGPAGYTF

CDR3 length: 14
V gene: TRBV6-2/TRBV6-3
CDR3 protein: CASSPAEGPNEQFF

CDR3 length: 13
V gene: TRBV27
CDR3 protein: CASSLLGGNTIYF

CDR3 length: 11
V gene: TRBV24-1
CDR3 protein: CATSGGYEQFF